These T cell receptor beta chains were read from a single sample in a study of shared clonotypes between healthy human individuals. The table came from immunoSEQ multiplex PCR; TCRdb's copy has only in-frame clones and leaves some out. The sample shows approximately 2,200,000 clones, approximately 94% of them seen only once. The sequenced material came from naive CD8+ T cells from PBMCs. These receptors all stem from a man younger than 35 in good health. Some clones in this sample may be carry-over from other donors' samples. Each CDR3 is given with its conserved first and last residue. D genes are given only for firm matches. Part of the rows lack a size; the others show once, few, many or a class for expanded clones.

size: NA; D: TRBD1; V: TRBV19; J: TRBJ1-1; DNA: TGTGCCAGTAGGACAGGGGGCACTGAAGCTTTCTTT; CDR3: CASRTGGTEAFF
size: NA; D: TRBD2; V: TRBV9; J: TRBJ2-7; DNA: TGTGCCAGCAGCGCCCGGGGGGTCGACGAGCAGTACTTC; CDR3: CASSARGVDEQYF
size: NA; D: TRBD1; V: TRBV2; J: TRBJ2-5; DNA: TGTGCCAGCAGCGCGGGACAGGGGGCTGATTGGGTGACCCAGTACTTC; CDR3: CASSAGQGADWVTQYF
size: NA; D: NA; V: TRBV27; J: TRBJ2-1; DNA: TGTGCCAGCAGTTTATCCCCCCCCGACTACAATGAGCAGTTCTTC; CDR3: CASSLSPPDYNEQFF
size: NA; D: NA; V: TRBV28; J: TRBJ2-3; DNA: TGTGCCAGCAGTTTTGGCGGGACAAGCACAGATACGCAGTATTTT; CDR3: CASSFGGTSTDTQYF
size: NA; D: NA; V: TRBV29-1; J: TRBJ1-4; DNA: TGCAGCGTACTTCTAACTAATGAAAAACTGTTTTTT; CDR3: CSVLLTNEKLFF
size: NA; D: NA; V: TRBV19; J: TRBJ1-1; DNA: TGTGCCAGTAGTATCTATGATGGGGGGACGAACACTGAAGCTTTCTTT; CDR3: CASSIYDGGTNTEAFF
size: NA; D: TRBD1; V: TRBV6-1; J: TRBJ2-7; DNA: TGTGCCAGCATCGCGGCAGGGGGTCTGCACGAGCAGTACTTC; CDR3: CASIAAGGLHEQYF
size: NA; D: TRBD1; V: TRBV28; J: TRBJ1-1; DNA: TGTGCCAGCATAGTACGTGGGACAGTCACTGAAGCTTTCTTT; CDR3: CASIVRGTVTEAFF
size: NA; D: NA; V: TRBV11-3; J: TRBJ2-7; DNA: TGTGCCAGCAGCTCAGGGCGCGCCCCCTACGAGCAGTACTTC; CDR3: CASSSGRAPYEQYF
size: NA; D: NA; V: TRBV11-2; J: TRBJ2-7; DNA: TGTGCCAGCAGCTTAGTATTCTACGAGCAGTACTTC; CDR3: CASSLVFYEQYF
size: once; D: NA; V: TRBV9; J: TRBJ2-7; DNA: TGTGCCAGCAGCGTAGCTACGGGCAGCTCCTACGAGCAGTACTTC; CDR3: CASSVATGSSYEQYF
size: NA; D: NA; V: TRBV27; J: TRBJ1-1; DNA: TGTGCCAGCAGCTTATTGTTCCGGGGAGGGAACACTGAAGCTTTCTTT; CDR3: CASSLLFRGGNTEAFF
size: NA; D: NA; V: TRBV4-1; J: TRBJ2-7; DNA: TGCGCCAGCAGCCTCCCCGGGAAAGGGGGGACCTACGAGCAGTACTTC; CDR3: CASSLPGKGGTYEQYF
size: NA; D: TRBD2; V: TRBV27; J: TRBJ2-7; DNA: TGTGCCAGCAGTTCAGTGGGGAGCGGGATTTTCTACGAGCAGTACTTC; CDR3: CASSSVGSGIFYEQYF
size: NA; D: NA; V: TRBV5-3; J: TRBJ1-4; DNA: TGTGCCAGAAGCCCTCGTTACAGGGAGGGCGAAAAACTGTTTTTT; CDR3: CARSPRYREGEKLFF
size: NA; D: NA; V: TRBV2; J: TRBJ1-4; DNA: TGTGCCAGCAGTTCTGGACACGTCGCAACTAATGAAAAACTGTTTTTT; CDR3: CASSSGHVATNEKLFF
size: NA; D: NA; V: TRBV27; J: TRBJ1-1; DNA: TGTGCCAGCAGTTTAACCCCGATCTGGACTGAAGCTTTCTTT; CDR3: CASSLTPIWTEAFF
size: NA; D: TRBD2; V: TRBV11-2; J: TRBJ2-3; DNA: TGTGCCAGCAGCCCAAAGGGACTAGGTGGAAGGGATACGCAGTATTTT; CDR3: CASSPKGLGGRDTQYF
size: NA; D: NA; V: TRBV19; J: TRBJ1-5; DNA: TGTGCCAGTAGTCAAAGGTGGGCGCAGCCCCAGCATTTT; CDR3: CASSQRWAQPQHF
size: NA; D: NA; V: TRBV6-1; J: TRBJ2-5; DNA: TGTGCCAGCTTACAAGAGACCCAGTACTTC; CDR3: CASLQETQYF
size: NA; D: NA; V: TRBV5-6; J: TRBJ1-1; DNA: TGTGCCAGCAGCTCAAGGGACACTGAAGCTTTCTTT; CDR3: CASSSRDTEAFF
size: NA; D: NA; V: TRBV27; J: TRBJ1-2; DNA: TGTGCCAGCAGACAGGACAGAATCTATGGCTACACCTTC; CDR3: CASRQDRIYGYTF
size: once; D: NA; V: TRBV6-6; J: TRBJ2-1; DNA: TGTGCCAGCAGCCCCAGATTAGGCTTGCCCTACAATGAGCAGTTCTTC; CDR3: CASSPRLGLPYNEQFF
size: NA; D: NA; V: TRBV5-1; J: TRBJ1-1; DNA: TGCGCCAGCAGCCCACGGGCCGCGGGCAATGAAGCTTTCTTT; CDR3: CASSPRAAGNEAFF
size: NA; D: NA; V: TRBV11-3; J: TRBJ2-7; DNA: TGTGCCAGCAGCTACGGGGATTACTACGAGCAGTACTTC; CDR3: CASSYGDYYEQYF
size: NA; D: NA; V: TRBV5-1; J: TRBJ2-7; DNA: TGCGCCAGCAGCTTGCCAGGTGATTCAGGCGAGCAGTACTTC; CDR3: CASSLPGDSGEQYF
size: once; D: TRBD2; V: TRBV9; J: TRBJ2-7; DNA: TGTGCCAGCAGCGTAGTTGGTAGCGGGAGAAACGAGCAGTACTTC; CDR3: CASSVVGSGRNEQYF
size: NA; D: TRBD2; V: TRBV9; J: TRBJ2-3; DNA: TGTGCCAGCAGCGGCGACGGGGGGGAGCAGTATTTT; CDR3: CASSGDGGEQYF
size: NA; D: NA; V: TRBV27; J: TRBJ1-2; DNA: TGTGCCAGCAGTCCGACTTCGGGCAGCCCCTATGGCTACACCTTC; CDR3: CASSPTSGSPYGYTF
size: NA; D: NA; V: TRBV9; J: TRBJ2-5; DNA: TGTGCCAGCAGCGTACAGGGACACAAAAAAGAGACCCAGTACTTC; CDR3: CASSVQGHKKETQYF
size: NA; D: NA; V: TRBV5-4; J: TRBJ2-3; DNA: TGTGCCAGCAGCTTCGATGGGGGCGTAGGCACAGATACGCAGTATTTT; CDR3: CASSFDGGVGTDTQYF
size: NA; D: NA; V: TRBV6-6; J: TRBJ1-1; DNA: TGTGCCAGCAGTTATTGGAGAGAGGGGGGGATCCCTGAAGCTTTCTTT; CDR3: CASSYWREGGIPEAFF
size: NA; D: TRBD2; V: TRBV9; J: TRBJ2-2; DNA: TGTGCCAGCAGGCCCCCAGCGGGAGTTTCCGGGGAGCTGTTTTTT; CDR3: CASRPPAGVSGELFF
size: NA; D: NA; V: TRBV19; J: TRBJ1-1; DNA: TGTGCCAGTAGTATAGCGTTTACTGAAGCTTTCTTT; CDR3: CASSIAFTEAFF
size: once; D: TRBD2; V: TRBV14; J: TRBJ2-1; DNA: TGTGCCAGCAGCCAAGGAGACCACCCGGGAGGGCAGTTCTTC; CDR3: CASSQGDHPGGQFF
size: NA; D: NA; V: TRBV7-9; J: TRBJ2-7; DNA: TGTGCCAGCAGCTCCCCAGGGACATATTATTGGGAGCAGTACTTC; CDR3: CASSSPGTYYWEQYF
size: once; D: TRBD2; V: TRBV15; J: TRBJ2-5; DNA: TGTGCCACCAGCCCGACTAGCGGTGAGACCCAGTACTTC; CDR3: CATSPTSGETQYF
size: NA; D: NA; V: TRBV15; J: TRBJ2-1; DNA: TGTGCCACCAGCAGACAGGGCCCTCCTCGTGAGCAGTTCTTC; CDR3: CATSRQGPPREQFF
size: NA; D: NA; V: TRBV29-1; J: TRBJ2-1; DNA: TGCAGCGTTCGGTCGGGGTCCTACAATGAGCAGTTCTTC; CDR3: CSVRSGSYNEQFF
size: NA; D: TRBD2; V: TRBV19; J: TRBJ2-3; DNA: TGTGCCAGTAGTATACGGGAGGGCCCTTTCACAGATACGCAGTATTTT; CDR3: CASSIREGPFTDTQYF
size: NA; D: NA; V: TRBV4-3; J: TRBJ1-2; DNA: TGCGCCAGCAGCCAAGAGGGGGGACATTTCTATGGCTACACCTTC; CDR3: CASSQEGGHFYGYTF
size: NA; D: TRBD2; V: TRBV13; J: TRBJ2-3; DNA: TGTGCCAGCAGCTCGGGGACTAGCGGGAGTCGGGATACGCAGTATTTT; CDR3: CASSSGTSGSRDTQYF
size: NA; D: NA; V: TRBV6-1; J: TRBJ2-5; DNA: TGTGCCAGCAGTCCTCCCGGACGGCAAGAGACCCAGTACTTC; CDR3: CASSPPGRQETQYF